Following are 26 T cell receptor beta chains from one sample sequenced in a study of vaccination effects on CD4 cells after COVID-19. Using viral peptide pools, the ViraFEST assay grew out antigen-specific CD4+ T cells prior to sequencing. Cultured cells yielded isolated CD4+ T cells after 10 to 11 days. The person had PCR-confirmed SARS-CoV-2 infection between March and December 2020. TCRdb's table, derived via immunoSEQ multiplex PCR, lists solely in-frame clones and lacks some. The table lists about 27,000 clones, approximately 70% of them singletons. Antigen specificity for these receptors is unknown. Sequencing used CD4+ T cells from PBMCs cultured with SARS-CoV-2 spike peptides, obtained before COVID-19 vaccination. All receptors derive from a human donor who had a prior SARS-CoV-2 infection.

This clone has more than one count but fewer than ten. The chain combines TRBV4-1 with TRBJ1-4; D gene unclear. Germline lookup yields CDR1 MGHRA and CDR2 YSYEKL. This CDR3 has 15 residues. V dropped 4 bases and J dropped 0 bases, with 9 bases sitting between them. The CDR3 is CASSPRGATNEKLFF. CDR3 nucleotides: TGCGCCAGCAGCCCCCGGGGTGCAACTAATGAAAAACTGTTTTTT.

The CDR3, as DNA: TGTGCCAGCTCACCCCCCGGGATACCCGAGCAGTACTTC. Translated, it gives CASSPPGIPEQYF. V gene TRBV18 combines with J gene TRBJ2-7; D is possibly TRBD2 (5 bases). V lost 3 bases, J lost 6 bases, and 12 bases lay in between. This CDR3 is 13 amino acids long. Germline values: CDR1 KGHSH, CDR2 LQKENI.

This clone has just a few counts. The chain joins TRBV7-3 to TRBJ1-5; 9 nucleotides match TRBD1. V lost 8 bases and J lost 6; bases outside the gene matches: 14. CDR3 length: 16 amino acids. Germline V CDR1 and CDR2: SGHTA, FQGTGA. CDR3: CASPLKGQGTPQPQHF. The CDR3 bases are TGTGCCAGCCCCTTAAAAGGACAGGGGACACCTCAGCCCCAGCATTTT.

This clone appeared a few times. This rearrangement joins TRBV11-2 to TRBJ2-1; D is perhaps TRBD1 or TRBD2 (5 bases each). Germline V gene data show CDR1 as SGHAT and CDR2 as FQNNGV. The CDR3 runs to 14 residues. V lost 1 base, J lost 4 bases, and 8 bases lay in between. The CDR3 DNA is TGTGCCAGCAGCTTAGGAGGGGCATACAATGAGCAGTTCTTC. Translated: CASSLGGAYNEQFF.

V usage is TRBV3-1 (or the pseudogene TRBV3-2) and J usage is TRBJ2-1; 12 nucleotides align to TRBD1. The CDR3 totals 16 residues. Germline-derived CDR1 and CDR2 are LGHDT and YNNKEL (reference sequence). Germline trimming cut 3 bases from V and 12 bases from J; bases unmatched to any gene: 12. In DNA, the CDR3 is TGTGCCAGCAGCCACCTTGAACCGGGACAGGGGGCTTCGCAGTTCTTC. Translation gives CASSHLEPGQGASQFF.

The genes are TRBV6-2 or TRBV6-3 and TRBJ2-1, with 14 nucleotides matching TRBD2. Germline V gene sequence: CDR1 MNHEY, CDR2 SVGEGT. V shed 5 bases and J 8 bases; nucleotides not matched to a gene: 17. This CDR3 has 19 residues. For the CDR3, the DNA is TGTGCCAGCAGTCAAAGAGTGGGACTAGCGGGAGTACGGTTCGATGAGCAGTTCTTC. It codes for CASSQRVGLAGVRFDEQFF.

J is TRBJ2-3 and V is TRBV5-4; TRBD1 is a possible D gene (6 bases). This CDR3 region has 14 residues. The germline gives CDR1 SGHNT, CDR2 YYREEE (reference sequence). Trimming left V 0 bases short and J 6 bases short, with 11 bases between. The CDR3 region has the DNA TGTGCCAGCAGCTTGGACAGGGTGACTGATACGCAGTATTTT. The encoded protein is CASSLDRVTDTQYF.

The chain couples TRBV30 to TRBJ2-3; D may be TRBD1 (5 bases). With 0 bases removed from V and 4 bases from J, the gap between germline ends came to 11 bases. Germline CDR1 is GTSNPN and CDR2 is SVGIG (reference sequence). The length of the CDR3 is 14 residues. CDR3 DNA sequence: TGTGCCTGGAGTGTGGGCCAAGGGGCAGATACGCAGTATTTT. Amino acid sequence: CAWSVGQGADTQYF.

V gene TRBV24-1 combines with J gene TRBJ2-3; D gene unclear. Germline V CDR1 and CDR2: KGHDR, SFDVKD. The CDR3 totals 15 residues. Trimming took off 3 bases at V and 0 bases at J, with 9 bases between the two ends. CDR3 in DNA: TGTGCCACCAGTGATCCGAGCCGAAGCACAGATACGCAGTATTTT. Translation: CATSDPSRSTDTQYF.

The chain joins TRBV7-8 to TRBJ2-1, with 8 bases fitting TRBD2. V dropped 5 bases and J dropped 0; count of bases not matched to a gene: 6. The germline V gene has CDR1 SGHVS and CDR2 FQNEAQ. This CDR3 has 16 amino acids. CDR3 loop: CASSTRGGSSYNEQFF. The DNA for the CDR3 is TGTGCCAGCAGCACACGCGGGGGGAGCTCCTACAATGAGCAGTTCTTC.

The chain is built from TRBV5-6 and TRBJ2-5; 7 bases align to TRBD2. CDR3 length: 15 amino acids. Germline assignment: CDR1 SGHDT and CDR2 YYEEEE. Losses at the gene ends were 0 bases for V and 1 base for J; bases not matched to a gene: 3. For the CDR3, the DNA is TGTGCCAGCAGCTTGGCCCGGGGGGTCCAAGAGACCCAGTACTTC. It translates to CASSLARGVQETQYF.

The V gene is TRBV19, the J gene TRBJ2-2, with D unresolved. V shed 4 bases and J shed 7 bases, with 10 bases lying between them. Germline lookup yields CDR1 LNHDA and CDR2 SQIVND (reference sequence). CDR3 length equals 13 residues. The CDR3 sequence: CASSTFSGGELFF. The CDR3 coding sequence is TGTGCCAGTAGTACGTTCTCCGGCGGGGAGCTGTTTTTT.

The V call is TRBV12-3 or TRBV12-4, the J call TRBJ2-1, with TRBD2 identical over 7 bases. Trimming at V came to 7 bases and at J to 6 bases, leaving 6 bases not matched to a gene. The CDR3 extends over 13 amino acids. For the CDR3, the DNA is TGTGCCAGCACCATCTGGGGGGGCAATGAGCAGTTCTTC. Protein sequence: CASTIWGGNEQFF.

This clone was observed a few times. J is TRBJ2-7 and V is TRBV7-3, with D possibly being TRBD1 or TRBD2 (5 bases each). This CDR3 contains 14 residues. Germline V gene sequence: CDR1 SGHTA, CDR2 FQGTGA. V lost 2 bases and J 3 bases, leaving 11 bases between the germline ends. The CDR3 is CASSLGGAGYEQYF. The CDR3 DNA sequence: TGTGCCAGCAGCTTAGGGGGAGCTGGCTACGAGCAGTACTTC.

V is TRBV13 and J is TRBJ1-1; D not resolved. CDR1 is PRHDT and CDR2 is FYEKMQ in the germline V gene (reference sequence). The CDR3 contains 14 residues. Trimming removed 1 base at V and 5 bases at J, with 11 bases between. This CDR3 is CASSLERAGTEAFF. DNA of the CDR3: TGTGCCAGCAGCTTAGAGAGGGCCGGGACTGAAGCTTTCTTT. The full variable domain, in which reference TRBV13 and TRBJ1-1 provide the parts outside the CDR3, is AAGVIQSPRHLIKEKRETATLKCYPIPRHDTVYWYQQGPGQDPQFLISFYEKMQSDKGSIPDRFSAQQFSDYHSELNMSSLELGDSALYFCASSLERAGTEAFFGQGTRLTVV.

V is TRBV5-1 and J is TRBJ2-3, with 12 bases identical to TRBD2. Trimming took 4 bases from V and 2 from J; bases not matched to a gene: 5. The CDR3 spans 16 residues. Germline loops: CDR1 SGHRS, CDR2 YFSETQ. The CDR3 protein is CASSPGLAGNTDTQYF. Written as DNA, the CDR3 is TGCGCCAGCAGCCCTGGACTAGCGGGGAACACAGATACGCAGTATTTT.

The chain carries TRBV2 and TRBJ2-2; no definite D call. The CDR3 extends over 12 amino acids. Deletions cut 3 bases from V and 7 bases from J, with 6 bases between. Germline loops: CDR1 SNHLY, CDR2 FYNNEI. The CDR3 DNA follows: TGTGCCAGCAGTGAGGGGTTCGGGGAGCTGTTTTTT. Residues: CASSEGFGELFF. The variable domain in full, with the rest retrieved from reference TRBV2 and TRBJ2-2, is EPEVTQTPSHQVTQMGQEVILRCVPISNHLYFYWYRQILGQKVEFLVSFYNNEISEKSEIFDDQFSVERPDGSNFTLKIRSTKLEDSAMYFCASSEGFGELFFGEGSRLTVL.

J is TRBJ2-4 and V is TRBV20-1; D is uncertain. The CDR3 is 11 residues long. In germline, CDR1 is DFQATT, CDR2 SNEGSKA (reference sequence). With 6 bases removed from V and 11 bases from J, the gap between germline ends came to 14 bases. For the CDR3, the DNA is TGCAGTGCCCCCAAGGCGGAAGTTCAGTACTTC. Amino acid sequence: CSAPKAEVQYF.

The J gene is TRBJ2-6, the V gene TRBV5-1, with D perhaps TRBD1 or TRBD2 (6 bases each). Trimming stripped 5 bases from V and 3 bases from J, with 12 bases between. CDR3 size: 15 residues. The germline CDR1 and CDR2 sequences are SGHRS and YFSETQ. Here the CDR3 DNA reads TGCGCCAGCAGAGGTGGAGGGGGTGGGGCCAACGTCCTGACTTTC. It yields the protein CASRGGGGGANVLTF.

The chain has TRBV5-1 and TRBJ2-5, with a weak D call TRBD2 (5 bases). The germline V gene encodes CDR1 SGHRS and CDR2 YFSETQ. V lost 1 base and J lost 5, with 12 bases in between. The CDR3 is 14 residues long. The CDR3 DNA reads as TGCGCCAGCAGCTTGTTAGTGGGAGAGGAGACCCAGTACTTC. Amino acid sequence: CASSLLVGEETQYF.

This clone was detected only once. The chain couples TRBV5-4 to TRBJ2-6, with 7 bases lining up with TRBD1. Germline CDR1 SGHNT, CDR2 YYREEE (reference sequence). The CDR3 runs 15 residues. V shed 4 bases, J shed 5 bases, and the junction held 6 bases outside the gene matches. The CDR3 sequence: CASSPDRTWANVLTF. CDR3 DNA: TGTGCCAGCAGCCCGGACAGGACCTGGGCCAACGTCCTGACTTTC.

The genes are TRBV19 and TRBJ1-5; possible D gene TRBD1, 6 bases. In germline, CDR1 is LNHDA, CDR2 SQIVND (reference sequence). The CDR3 spans 14 residues. V gave up 5 bases and J gave up 8 bases, with 16 bases separating them. In nucleotides, the CDR3 is TGTGCCAGTAGTCTAAACACCCCAGGGGAGCCCCAGCATTTT. It codes for CASSLNTPGEPQHF.

This clone occurred a few times. This chain joins TRBV25-1 and TRBJ1-2; a possible D gene is TRBD1 (6 bases). This CDR3 spans 11 amino acids. V shed 7 bases and J shed 4 bases, with 7 bases lying between them. Germline V lookup: CDR1 MGHDK, CDR2 SYGVNS. The CDR3 nucleotides read TGTGCCAGCACCAGGGGCTATGGCTACACCTTC. Translation gives CASTRGYGYTF.

The chain combines TRBV28 with TRBJ2-1; D not resolved. Germline-derived CDR1 and CDR2 are MDHEN and SYDVKM. The CDR3 length is 12 residues. The V end lost 3 bases, the J end lost 6 bases, and 6 bases lay between the germline ends. CDR3: CASSFHSNEQFF. CDR3 DNA sequence: TGTGCCAGCAGTTTTCATTCCAATGAGCAGTTCTTC.

The table lists this clone with a count of one. DNA for the CDR3: TGTGCCAGCAGCAACCTTCACCTCACGGGACAGGGAAGCTACGAGCAGTACTTC. This gives the protein CASSNLHLTGQGSYEQYF. The V and J genes are TRBV21-1 and TRBJ2-7; TRBD1 was called by the table and not checked on the DNA. TRBV21-1 is noted as a pseudogene. This CDR3 contains 18 residues.

J is TRBJ2-7 and V is TRBV30, with 8 bases aligning to TRBD2. The CDR3 loop spans 13 amino acids. V was clipped by 4 bases and J by 4 bases; unmatched bases: 6. Per germline, CDR1 GTSNPN and CDR2 SVGIG (reference sequence). The CDR3 DNA reads as TGTGCCTGGAAAAGGACTAGCCGATACGAGCAGTACTTC. This translates into CAWKRTSRYEQYF.